This T cell receptor (beta chain) was identified in a study of radiation and T cells in renal cell carcinoma. Study-wide points: Baseline intratumoral clonotype presence is unknown without pretreatment biopsies. In blood, top tumor clones expanded by 2 weeks, shrinking by 4.

Method: immunoSEQ multiplex PCR; TCRdb's copy keeps in-frame clones and lacks some. The repertoire holds roughly 80,000 clones, with 70% to 90% as singletons. The table lists this clone with a few counts. Its matching antigen is unknown. As for time point: blood 2 weeks post-SBRT. The treatment denotes: 15 Gy SBRT to primary tumor, nephrectomy 4 weeks later. The germline gives CDR1 LNHDA, CDR2 SQIVND (reference sequence). Unmatched junction bases numbered 6, after V lost 6 bases and J lost 2 bases. This CDR3 comprises 14 residues. The clonotype was recovered from a woman in her forties or fifties with renal cell carcinoma. The specimen was blood, collected from a patient whose treatment included radiotherapy and nephrectomy. J is TRBJ1-2 and V is TRBV19; TRBD1 matches at 7 bases. The CDR3, as DNA: TGTGCCAGTAGCACCCTACAGGGGAACTATGGCTACACCTTC. Its translation: CASSTLQGNYGYTF.